This entry lists 8 T cell receptor beta chains sequenced from one sample in a study of T cell repertoires in cytomegalovirus infection (dated by TCRdb to the late 2010s). The instrument given in TCRdb is Illumina HiSeq 1500. TCRdb cleaned the public reads at Q25 with fastp, built clones with MiXCR and kept in-frame beta chains. Entries are consolidated by CDR3 protein sequence, retaining the most common genes and DNA. Within this sample are around 130,000 distinct CDR3 sequences, with 7% to 10% of them counted one time only. Of the sample, roughly a tenth is held by the ten largest clones. The sample taken for sequencing was PBMCs. Receptors were obtained from a human donor in good health (CMV status not recorded). Some clones in this sample may be carry-over from other donors' samples.

This clonotype was seen ten or more times. The chain couples TRBV11-1 to TRBJ2-2; 9 bases agree with TRBD1. CDR3 size: 17 residues. Germline values: CDR1 SGHAT, CDR2 FQDESV (reference sequence). With 5 bases clipped from V and 6 bases from J, the junction kept 13 bases outside the gene matches. CDR3 nucleotide sequence: TGTGCCAGCAGCGACATCCAGGGGACAGGGATTGCCGGGGAGCTGTTTTTT. Its translation is CASSDIQGTGIAGELFF.

Regarding this clonotype: One base away lies a much larger clone, so this may be a sequencing read error. V usage is TRBV20-1 and J usage is TRBJ2-5; 9 positions match TRBD2. Trimming removed 1 base from V and 5 bases from J; junction bases left unmatched: 5. Germline assignment: CDR1 DFQATT and CDR2 SNEGSKA (reference sequence). The CDR3 consists of 14 residues. CDR3 region: CSARVAGGAETQYF. The CDR3 DNA is TGCAGTGCTAGAGTGGCGGGGGGGGCCGAGACCCAGTACTTC.

This clonotype appeared many times. The rearrangement joins TRBV7-9 to TRBJ2-7; D is perhaps TRBD1 or TRBD2 (6 bases each). Trimming pared 5 bases from V and 3 bases from J, leaving 20 bases between. This CDR3 spans 16 amino acids. CDR1 SEHNR and CDR2 FQNEAQ come from the germline V gene (reference sequence). This CDR3 is CASSQQGGGGNYEQYF. CDR3 DNA: TGTGCCAGCAGCCAACAAGGCGGAGGGGGAAACTACGAGCAGTACTTC.

Here the CDR3 DNA reads TGTGCCAGCAGTTACTCGCCCCTCGGACAGGGTTATAAGCAGTTCTTC. Translation: CASSYSPLGQGYKQFF. V usage is TRBV6-6 and J usage is TRBJ2-1; TRBD1 matches 8 bases. The germline V gene has CDR1 MNHNY and CDR2 SVGAGI (reference sequence). This CDR3 is built from 16 residues. V dropped 0 bases and J dropped 11; count of bases not matched to a gene: 12.

This clonotype has a count of ten or more. In DNA form, the CDR3 reads TGCGCCAGCAGCTTGGGCAGGGATGAAGCTTTCTTT. It yields the protein CASSLGRDEAFF. The gene calls are TRBV5-1 and TRBJ1-1; D may be TRBD1 (5 bases). This CDR3 has 12 amino acids. The V end lost 0 bases, the J end lost 7 bases, and 7 bases lay between the germline ends. CDR1 and CDR2 from the germline V gene are SGHRS and YFSETQ.

The chain is built from TRBV20-1 and TRBJ1-2; 7 bases match TRBD1. Germline V lookup: CDR1 DFQATT, CDR2 SNEGSKA (reference sequence). This CDR3 has 16 residues. J was trimmed by 8 bases and V by 0 bases; bases with no gene match: 15. Here the CDR3 DNA reads TGCAGTGCTAGAGATGCTACAGGGGCGGGATGGGACGGCTACACCTTC. Amino acids: CSARDATGAGWDGYTF.

This clonotype was detected many times. This sequence joins TRBV6-5 and TRBJ2-5; D perhaps matches TRBD2 (5 bases). Germline V gene lookup returns CDR1 MNHEY and CDR2 SVGAGI. V was pared by 6 bases and J by 3 bases, with 14 bases between. The CDR3 has 14 residues. In DNA form, the CDR3 reads TGTGCCAGCAGCCCGACTAATTTCAAAGAGACCCAGTACTTC. Residues: CASSPTNFKETQYF.

This clonotype was found many times. The gene calls are TRBV28 and TRBJ2-1; D is uncertain. Trimming pared 6 bases from V and 0 bases from J, leaving 6 bases between. The CDR3 runs 13 residues. Looked up from germline, CDR1 is MDHEN and CDR2 is SYDVKM. CDR3 sequence: CASSLDSYNEQFF. CDR3 DNA: TGTGCCAGCAGCTTGGACTCCTACAATGAGCAGTTCTTC.